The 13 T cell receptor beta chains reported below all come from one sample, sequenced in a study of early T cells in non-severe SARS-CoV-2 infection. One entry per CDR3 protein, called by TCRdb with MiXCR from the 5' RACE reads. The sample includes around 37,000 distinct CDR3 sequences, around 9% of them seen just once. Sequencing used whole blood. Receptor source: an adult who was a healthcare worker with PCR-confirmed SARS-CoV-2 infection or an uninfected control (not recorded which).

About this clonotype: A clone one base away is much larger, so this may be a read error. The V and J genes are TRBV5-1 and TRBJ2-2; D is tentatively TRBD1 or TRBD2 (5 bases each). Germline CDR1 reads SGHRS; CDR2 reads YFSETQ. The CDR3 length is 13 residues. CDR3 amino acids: CVSSFRDPGELFF. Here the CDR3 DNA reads TGCGTCAGCAGCTTCAGGGACCCCGGGGAGCTGTTTTTT.

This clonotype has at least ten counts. The CDR3 DNA reads TGCAGCGTTACAGGGGCAACTAATGAAAAACTGTTTTTT. Its translation: CSVTGATNEKLFF. The chain combines TRBV29-1 with TRBJ1-4; 7 nucleotides line up with TRBD1. In germline, CDR1 is SQVTM, CDR2 ANQGSEA. With V trimmed by 5 bases and J by 0 bases, 0 bases remained unmatched. This CDR3 is built from 13 residues.

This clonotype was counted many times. The CDR3 here is CASFRTPGAEAFF. The CDR3 DNA sequence: TGTGCCAGTTTTAGGACTCCTGGGGCTGAAGCTTTCTTT. The V call is TRBV6-1, the J call TRBJ1-1; no definite D call. V shed 9 bases and J shed 6 bases, with 17 bases lying between them. The CDR3 contains 13 residues. From germline, CDR1 is MNHNS and CDR2 SASEGT.

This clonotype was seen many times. CDR3 protein: CASSLIYEQYF. As DNA, the CDR3 is TGTGCCAGCAGCCTCATATACGAGCAGTACTTC. The rearrangement links TRBV5-6 to TRBJ2-7; D ambiguous. The germline V gene has CDR1 SGHDT and CDR2 YYEEEE. CDR3 length: 11 amino acids. The ends were cut back, 4 bases at V and 4 bases at J, with 6 bases in the middle.

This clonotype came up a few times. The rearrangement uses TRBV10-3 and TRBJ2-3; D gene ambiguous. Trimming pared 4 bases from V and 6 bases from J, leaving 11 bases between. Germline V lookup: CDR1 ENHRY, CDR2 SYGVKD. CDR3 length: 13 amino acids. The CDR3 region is CAISVDFEDTQYF. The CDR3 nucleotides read TGTGCCATCAGTGTCGATTTCGAGGATACGCAGTATTTT.

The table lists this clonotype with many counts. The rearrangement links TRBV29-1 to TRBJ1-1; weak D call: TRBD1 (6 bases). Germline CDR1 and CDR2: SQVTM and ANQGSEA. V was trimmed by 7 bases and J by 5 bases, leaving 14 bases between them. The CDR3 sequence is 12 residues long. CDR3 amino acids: CSAPSQGTEAFF. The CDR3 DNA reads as TGCAGCGCCCCGAGCCAGGGGACTGAAGCTTTCTTT.

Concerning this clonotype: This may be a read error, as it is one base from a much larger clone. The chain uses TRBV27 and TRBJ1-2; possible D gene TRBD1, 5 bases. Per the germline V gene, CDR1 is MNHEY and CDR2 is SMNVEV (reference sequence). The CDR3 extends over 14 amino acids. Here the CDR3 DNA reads TGTGCCGGCAGTTTATTTTTCCCAGGGCAGGGCTACACCTTC. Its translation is CAGSLFFPGQGYTF.

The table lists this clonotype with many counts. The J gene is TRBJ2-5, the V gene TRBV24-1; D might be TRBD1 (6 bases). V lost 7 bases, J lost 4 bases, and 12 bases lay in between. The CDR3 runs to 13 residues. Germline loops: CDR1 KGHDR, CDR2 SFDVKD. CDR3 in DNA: TGTGCCACCAGCCTGGGGGCTACAGAGACCCAGTACTTC. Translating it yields CATSLGATETQYF.

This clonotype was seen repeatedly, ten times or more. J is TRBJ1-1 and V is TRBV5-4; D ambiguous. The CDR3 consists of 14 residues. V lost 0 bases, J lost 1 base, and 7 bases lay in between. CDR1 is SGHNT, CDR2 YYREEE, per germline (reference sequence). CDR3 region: CASSLEPGNTEAFF. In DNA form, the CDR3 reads TGTGCCAGCAGCTTGGAGCCAGGGAACACTGAAGCTTTCTTT.

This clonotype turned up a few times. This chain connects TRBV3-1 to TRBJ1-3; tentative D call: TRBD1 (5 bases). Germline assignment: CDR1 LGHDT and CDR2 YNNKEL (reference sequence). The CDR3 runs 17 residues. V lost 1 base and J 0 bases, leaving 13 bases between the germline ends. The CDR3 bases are TGTGCCAGCAGCCAAGTCTACAGGCCTAACTCTGGAAACACCATATATTTT. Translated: CASSQVYRPNSGNTIYF. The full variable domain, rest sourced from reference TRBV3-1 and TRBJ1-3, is DTAVSQTPKYLVTQMGNDKSIKCEQNLGHDTMYWYKQDSKKFLKIMFSYNNKELIINETVPNRFSPKSPDKAHLNLHINSLELGDSAVYFCASSQVYRPNSGNTIYFGEGSWLTVV.

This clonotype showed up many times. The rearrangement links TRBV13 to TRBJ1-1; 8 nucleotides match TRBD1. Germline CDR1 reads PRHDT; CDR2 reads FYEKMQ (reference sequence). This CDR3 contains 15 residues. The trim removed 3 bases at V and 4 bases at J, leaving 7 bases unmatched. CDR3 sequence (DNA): TGTGCCAGCAGCTTGCAGGGGGCGCGGGGCACTGAAGCTTTCTTT. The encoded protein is CASSLQGARGTEAFF. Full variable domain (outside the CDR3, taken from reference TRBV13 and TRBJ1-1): AAGVIQSPRHLIKEKRETATLKCYPIPRHDTVYWYQQGPGQDPQFLISFYEKMQSDKGSIPDRFSAQQFSDYHSELNMSSLELGDSALYFCASSLQGARGTEAFFGQGTRLTVV.

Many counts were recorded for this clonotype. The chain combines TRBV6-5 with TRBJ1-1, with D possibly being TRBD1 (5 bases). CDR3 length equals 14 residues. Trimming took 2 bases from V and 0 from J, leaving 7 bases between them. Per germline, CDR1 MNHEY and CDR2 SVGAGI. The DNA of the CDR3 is TGTGCCAGCAGTTACGGGGGGTTGAACACTGAAGCTTTCTTT. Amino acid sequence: CASSYGGLNTEAFF.

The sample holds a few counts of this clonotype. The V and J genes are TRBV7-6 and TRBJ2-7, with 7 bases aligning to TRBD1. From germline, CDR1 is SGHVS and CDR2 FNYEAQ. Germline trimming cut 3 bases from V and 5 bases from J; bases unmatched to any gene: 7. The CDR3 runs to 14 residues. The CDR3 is CASSFLQGMNEQYF. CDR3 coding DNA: TGTGCCAGCAGCTTTCTACAGGGGATGAACGAGCAGTACTTC.